This T cell receptor (beta chain) derives from a study of blood T cell repertoires in COVID-19. This CDR3 has 16 residues. Germline V lookup: CDR1 MGHRA, CDR2 YSYEKL. Trimming at V came to 1 base and at J to 3 bases, leaving 5 bases not matched to a gene. Some clones are missing from TCRdb's copy, which holds only in-frame ones; the method was immunoSEQ multiplex PCR. The sample has 200,000 to 300,000 clones, roughly 81% seen once. The TCR was taken from an elderly woman with COVID-19, enrolled during active disease. This chain connects TRBV4-1 to TRBJ2-7, with 11 bases fitting TRBD2. Source material: peripheral blood. The CDR3 here is CASSQVTSGSFYEQYF. In DNA form, the CDR3 reads TGCGCCAGCAGCCAAGTTACTAGCGGGAGCTTCTACGAGCAGTACTTC.